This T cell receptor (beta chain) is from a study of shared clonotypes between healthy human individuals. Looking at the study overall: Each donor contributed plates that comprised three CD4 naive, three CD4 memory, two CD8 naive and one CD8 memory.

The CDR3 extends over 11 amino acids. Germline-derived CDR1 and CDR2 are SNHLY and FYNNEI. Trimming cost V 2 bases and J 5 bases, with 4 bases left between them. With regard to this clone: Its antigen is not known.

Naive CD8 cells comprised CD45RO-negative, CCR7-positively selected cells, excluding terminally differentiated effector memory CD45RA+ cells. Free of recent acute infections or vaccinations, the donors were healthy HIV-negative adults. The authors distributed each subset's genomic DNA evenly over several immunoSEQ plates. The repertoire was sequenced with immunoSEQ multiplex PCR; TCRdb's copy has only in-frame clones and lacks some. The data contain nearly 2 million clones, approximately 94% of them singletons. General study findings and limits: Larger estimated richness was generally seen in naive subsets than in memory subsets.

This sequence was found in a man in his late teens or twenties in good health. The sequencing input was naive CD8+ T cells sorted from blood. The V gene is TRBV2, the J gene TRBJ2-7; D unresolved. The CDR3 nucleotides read TGTGCCAGCAGTGAAATGGACGAGCAGTACTTC. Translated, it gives CASSEMDEQYF.